These 20 T cell receptor beta chains were all obtained from the same sample, sequenced in a study of blood T cell repertoires in COVID-19. Only in-frame clones appear in the TCRdb table, and some are missing; sequencing was by immunoSEQ multiplex PCR. This table holds around 100,000 clones, approximately 86% found once. Specimen: peripheral blood. Receptors were obtained from a man aged 35 to 55 with acute or convalescent COVID-19.

The V and J genes are TRBV19 and TRBJ2-6; 7 bases are a match to TRBD1. The length of the CDR3 is 16 residues. V lost 11 bases and J lost 0; bases outside the gene matches: 10. From germline, CDR1 is LNHDA and CDR2 SQIVND (reference sequence). CDR3 sequence reads: CAVGKGASSGANVLTF. The CDR3 coding sequence is TGTGCCGTGGGGAAGGGGGCCAGCTCTGGGGCCAACGTCCTGACTTTC.

This chain connects TRBV19 to TRBJ1-1; D gene unclear. Germline V gives CDR1 LNHDA, CDR2 SQIVND (reference sequence). Trimming took 7 bases from V and 1 from J, leaving 10 bases between them. The CDR3 runs 13 residues. The CDR3 coding sequence is TGTGCCAGTAATCTAGATAAGAACACTGAAGCTTTCTTT. Amino acids: CASNLDKNTEAFF.

The chain joins TRBV6-6 to TRBJ1-1; no definite D call. Germline CDR1 and CDR2: MNHNY and SVGAGI (reference sequence). Trimming took 4 bases from V and 6 from J, leaving 9 bases between them. The CDR3 extends over 12 amino acids. The CDR3 protein is CASSFVSSEAFF. For the CDR3, the DNA is TGTGCCAGCAGTTTCGTGAGTTCTGAAGCTTTCTTT.

CDR3 coding DNA: TGTGCCAGCAGCGCGTCTAACACCGGGGAGCTGTTTTTT. Its translation is CASSASNTGELFF. The rearrangement uses TRBV2 and TRBJ2-2; D is uncertain. The CDR3 is made up of 13 amino acids. The germline V gene has CDR1 SNHLY and CDR2 FYNNEI. V lost 6 bases and J lost 2, with 7 bases in between.

The genes are TRBV5-6 and TRBJ1-2; D is unclear. This CDR3 contains 14 residues. Per the germline V gene, CDR1 is SGHDT and CDR2 is YYEEEE. The V end lost 5 bases, the J end lost 8 bases, and 19 bases lay between the germline ends. CDR3: CASSFDLDFLGYTF. The CDR3 DNA sequence: TGTGCCAGCAGTTTTGACCTTGACTTTTTAGGCTACACCTTC.

J is TRBJ1-1 and V is TRBV6-5; maybe TRBD1 (5 bases). The CDR3 contains 13 residues. Germline CDR1 MNHEY, CDR2 SVGAGI. V was clipped by 6 bases and J by 5 bases, with 13 bases between them. CDR3 sequence reads: CASSDRMGTEAFF. CDR3 coding DNA: TGTGCCAGCAGCGACAGAATGGGGACTGAAGCTTTCTTT.

Only a few counts were recorded for this clone. This sequence joins TRBV10-2 and TRBJ2-5, with 7 bases identical to TRBD1. This CDR3 comprises 13 residues. Unmatched junction bases numbered 4, after V lost 4 bases and J lost 5 bases. Germline V lookup: CDR1 WSHSY, CDR2 SAAADI. The CDR3 nucleotides are TGCGCCAGCAGTGGAGGGGGCGGGGAGACCCAGTACTTC. It encodes CASSGGGGETQYF.

This clone was observed once. The chain combines TRBV7-8 with TRBJ2-3, with 8 bases fitting TRBD1. V dropped 3 bases and J dropped 4; count of bases not matched to a gene: 3. CDR3 length: 14 residues. Germline values: CDR1 SGHVS, CDR2 FQNEAQ. CDR3 region: CASSFQGASDTQYF. CDR3 nucleotides: TGTGCCAGCAGCTTTCAGGGGGCGTCAGATACGCAGTATTTT.

The chain has TRBV15 and TRBJ1-3, with 8 bases aligning to TRBD1. Germline CDR1 is LNHNV and CDR2 is YYDKDF (reference sequence). The trim removed 9 bases at V and 0 bases at J, leaving 10 bases unmatched. The CDR3 is 16 residues long. The CDR3 DNA reads TGTGCCACTCGGGACAGGAGTACTTTCTCTGGAAACACCATATATTTT. This codes for CATRDRSTFSGNTIYF.

The CDR3 loop reads CASSSDSGLAGGTQYF. CDR3 nucleotides: TGTGCCAGCAGCTCTGACTCGGGACTAGCGGGGGGTACGCAGTATTTT. The chain links TRBV7-3 to TRBJ2-3, with 15 bases matching TRBD2. Germline CDR1 and CDR2: SGHTA and FQGTGA. This CDR3 region has 16 residues. Trimming cost V 4 bases and J 8 bases; bases outside gene matches: 7.

The chain couples TRBV27 to TRBJ2-1, with 7 nucleotides matching TRBD1. Germline V gene data show CDR1 as MNHEY and CDR2 as SMNVEV (reference sequence). This CDR3 has 12 residues. Unmatched junction bases numbered 4, after V lost 6 bases and J lost 8 bases. CDR3 loop: CASRTGVDEQFF. In DNA form, the CDR3 reads TGTGCCAGCAGAACAGGGGTCGATGAGCAGTTCTTC.

This clone has a single count. The gene calls are TRBV19 and TRBJ1-5, with a tentative D call TRBD1 (6 bases). The germline V gene has CDR1 LNHDA and CDR2 SQIVND (reference sequence). V was cut by 6 bases and J by 10 bases, with 31 bases left in between. This CDR3 is built from 18 residues. The CDR3 nucleotides are TGTGCCAGTAGCCGAGACGGGACAAGAACGTTCCGAATCAGCCCCCAGCATTTT. Amino acid sequence: CASSRDGTRTFRISPQHF.

The V call is TRBV25-1, the J call TRBJ2-2; no clear D gene. The CDR3 has 13 residues. The germline V gene has CDR1 MGHDK and CDR2 SYGVNS. V was trimmed by 3 bases and J by 8 bases, leaving 10 bases between them. As DNA, the CDR3 is TGTGCCAGCAGTGAGGTCCTAGGTGGGGAGCTGTTTTTT. This codes for CASSEVLGGELFF.

The chain uses TRBV13 and TRBJ2-1, with 7 positions matching TRBD2. The CDR3 has 17 residues. V dropped 0 bases and J dropped 10; count of bases not matched to a gene: 15. The germline V gene has CDR1 PRHDT and CDR2 FYEKMQ (reference sequence). CDR3 DNA: TGTGCCAGCAGCTTAGGCCTAAGAGCGGGAATGGTCCTGGAGCAGTTCTTC. Its protein is CASSLGLRAGMVLEQFF.

This chain connects TRBV4-2 to TRBJ2-1; 14 positions match TRBD2. V was pared by 0 bases and J by 2 bases, with 9 bases of the junction left unmatched. The germline gives CDR1 LGHNA, CDR2 YNFKEQ. The CDR3 consists of 20 residues. Written as DNA, the CDR3 is TGTGCCAGCAGCCAAGATATAAGGACTAGCGGGAGGCCCACCTACAATGAGCAGTTCTTC. It yields the protein CASSQDIRTSGRPTYNEQFF.

This clone appeared a few times. The chain uses TRBV18 and TRBJ1-6; the match to TRBD1 covers 8 bases. This CDR3 comprises 16 residues. Germline CDR1 KGHSH, CDR2 LQKENI. V lost 6 bases, J lost 0 bases, and 4 bases stayed unmatched. The CDR3 protein is CASSRDRSSYNSPLHF. Here the CDR3 DNA reads TGTGCCAGCTCGCGGGACAGGAGCTCCTATAATTCACCCCTCCACTTT.

This clone has a handful of counts. V is TRBV30 and J is TRBJ1-3; D remains ambiguous. The CDR3 covers 12 residues. The V and J ends lost 8 bases and 4 bases respectively, with 12 bases between them. Germline assignment: CDR1 GTSNPN and CDR2 SVGIG (reference sequence). The CDR3 DNA follows: TGTGCCCATCGAGGGCCAGGAAACACCATATATTTT. Translated: CAHRGPGNTIYF.

Only a few counts were recorded for this clone. This chain uses TRBV15 with TRBJ1-2; D is possibly TRBD1 (6 bases). The CDR3 totals 16 residues. Germline CDR1 and CDR2: LNHNV and YYDKDF (reference sequence). V gave up 2 bases and J gave up 8 bases, with 21 bases separating them. CDR3 region: CATSRSRTVGVSGYTF. The CDR3 DNA follows: TGTGCCACCAGCAGATCGCGGACAGTCGGAGTTAGCGGCTACACCTTC.

The chain carries TRBV7-7 and TRBJ1-2; 7 bases fit TRBD1. The trim removed 0 bases at V and 4 bases at J, leaving 14 bases unmatched. CDR1 is SSHAT and CDR2 is FNYEAQ in the germline V gene (reference sequence). CDR3 length: 18 residues. CDR3 in DNA: TGTGCCAGCAGCTTAGCGCTGGTTAGGGGGCGCGTAGTCTATGGCTACACCTTC. It translates to CASSLALVRGRVVYGYTF.

The chain uses TRBV4-3 and TRBJ2-6; D may be TRBD1 (5 bases). Germline-derived CDR1 and CDR2 are LGHNA and YSLEER. This CDR3 is built from 16 residues. V gave up 0 bases and J gave up 1 base, with 7 bases separating them. Written as DNA, the CDR3 is TGCGCCAGCAGCCAAGATAGGGGTTCTGGGGCCAACGTCCTGACTTTC. Encoded protein: CASSQDRGSGANVLTF.